This T cell receptor beta chain stems from a study of T cells after yellow fever vaccination. Findings and limits, study-wide: Booster samples showed a return of most primary-vaccination clones (around 96% CD4, 88% CD8). The bulk population could contribute abundant contaminating clonotypes to FACS-sorted repertoires.

The CDR3 has 17 amino acids. The ends lost 5 bases at V and 3 bases at J; junction bases unmatched: 14. For this clonotype: What it binds is unknown.

TCR cDNA, made by 5'RACE template switching, carried an added universal primer site and UMIs. One entry per CDR3 protein, called by TCRdb with MiXCR from the 5' RACE reads. The data show approximately 580,000 distinct CDR3 sequences, with around a sixth seen just once and 17% held by the top ten. This clonotype was obtained from a man between 18 and 35 years old who received the YFV17D yellow fever vaccine. V is TRBV12-3 or TRBV12-4 and J is TRBJ2-7; 9 bases line up with TRBD1. This material consisted of PBMCs, taken about 5 days after the first yellow fever vaccination. The chain's CDR3 is CASSRDTGGAAIYEQYF. In DNA, the CDR3 is TGTGCCAGCAGTCGAGATACAGGGGGCGCGGCGATCTACGAGCAGTACTTC.